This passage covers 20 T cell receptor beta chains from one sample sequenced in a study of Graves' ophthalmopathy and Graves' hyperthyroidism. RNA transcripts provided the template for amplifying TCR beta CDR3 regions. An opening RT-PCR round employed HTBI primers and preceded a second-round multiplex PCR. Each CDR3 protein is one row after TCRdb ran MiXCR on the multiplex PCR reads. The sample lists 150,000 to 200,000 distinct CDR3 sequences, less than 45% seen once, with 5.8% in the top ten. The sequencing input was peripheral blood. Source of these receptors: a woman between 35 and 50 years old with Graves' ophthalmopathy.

Written as DNA, the CDR3 is TGTGCCAGCAGTTTGGGACAGGGTGAAATCGGGCAGTACTTC. This gives the protein CASSLGQGEIGQYF. This sequence joins TRBV6-5 and TRBJ2-7; 9 bases line up with TRBD1. CDR1 and CDR2 from the germline V gene are MNHEY and SVGAGI. The ends lost 4 bases at V and 9 bases at J; junction bases unmatched: 10. This CDR3 has 14 amino acids.

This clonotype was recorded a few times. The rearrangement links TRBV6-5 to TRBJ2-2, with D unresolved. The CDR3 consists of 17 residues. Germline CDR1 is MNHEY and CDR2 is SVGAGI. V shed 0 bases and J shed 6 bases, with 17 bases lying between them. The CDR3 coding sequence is TGTGCCAGCAGTTACTCGATGTCAATCGAAGGGCCCGGGGAGCTGTTTTTT. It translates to CASSYSMSIEGPGELFF.

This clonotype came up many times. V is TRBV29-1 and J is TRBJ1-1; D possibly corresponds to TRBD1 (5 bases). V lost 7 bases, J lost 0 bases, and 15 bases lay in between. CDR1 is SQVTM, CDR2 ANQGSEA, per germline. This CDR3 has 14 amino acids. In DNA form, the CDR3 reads TGCAGCGGGATTGGGGGGGAAGTGAACACTGAAGCTTTCTTT. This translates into CSGIGGEVNTEAFF.

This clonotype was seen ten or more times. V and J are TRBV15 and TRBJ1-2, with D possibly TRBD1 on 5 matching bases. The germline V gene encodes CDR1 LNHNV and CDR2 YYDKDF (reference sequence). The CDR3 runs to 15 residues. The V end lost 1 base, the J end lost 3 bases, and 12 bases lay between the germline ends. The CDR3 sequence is CATSRGPEGDYGYTF. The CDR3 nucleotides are TGTGCCACCAGCAGAGGACCGGAAGGGGACTATGGCTACACCTTC.

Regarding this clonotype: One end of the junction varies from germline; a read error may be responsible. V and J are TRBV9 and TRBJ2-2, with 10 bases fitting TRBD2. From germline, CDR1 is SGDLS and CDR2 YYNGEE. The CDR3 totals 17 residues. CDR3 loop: CASSVAGGGPGTGELFF. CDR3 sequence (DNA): TGTGCCAGCAGTGTAGCGGGGGGAGGGCCGGGCACCGGGGAGCTGTTTTTT.

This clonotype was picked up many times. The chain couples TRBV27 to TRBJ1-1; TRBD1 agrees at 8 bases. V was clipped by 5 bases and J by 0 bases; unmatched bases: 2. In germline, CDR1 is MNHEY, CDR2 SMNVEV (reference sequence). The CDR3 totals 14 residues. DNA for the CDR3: TGTGCCAGCAGTAGACAGGGGTTGAACACTGAAGCTTTCTTT. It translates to CASSRQGLNTEAFF.

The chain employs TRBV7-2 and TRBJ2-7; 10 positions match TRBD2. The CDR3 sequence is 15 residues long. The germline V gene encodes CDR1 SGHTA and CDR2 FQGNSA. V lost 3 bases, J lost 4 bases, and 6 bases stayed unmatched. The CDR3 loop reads CASSFSSGGVYEQYF. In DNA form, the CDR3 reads TGTGCCAGCAGCTTTTCGAGCGGGGGGGTGTACGAGCAGTACTTC.

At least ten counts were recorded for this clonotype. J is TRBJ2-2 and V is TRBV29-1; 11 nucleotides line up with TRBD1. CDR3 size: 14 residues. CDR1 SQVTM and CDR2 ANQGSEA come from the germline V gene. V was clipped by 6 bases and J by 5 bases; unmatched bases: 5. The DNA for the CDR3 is TGCAGCGTCGGACAGGGGGCCGGAACCGGGGAGCTGTTTTTT. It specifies CSVGQGAGTGELFF.

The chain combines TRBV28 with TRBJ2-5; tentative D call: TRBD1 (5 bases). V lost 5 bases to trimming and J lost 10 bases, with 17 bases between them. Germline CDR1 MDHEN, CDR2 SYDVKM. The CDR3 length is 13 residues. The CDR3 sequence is CASSPPAGKDQYF. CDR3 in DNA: TGTGCCAGCAGTCCCCCCGCAGGGAAGGACCAGTACTTC.

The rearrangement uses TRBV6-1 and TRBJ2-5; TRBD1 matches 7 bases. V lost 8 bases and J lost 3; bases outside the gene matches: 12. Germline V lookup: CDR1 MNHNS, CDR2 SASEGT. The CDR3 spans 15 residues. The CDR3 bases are TGTGCCAGCTTCGGGTCAACAGGGGCGAAAGAGACCCAGTACTTC. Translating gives CASFGSTGAKETQYF.

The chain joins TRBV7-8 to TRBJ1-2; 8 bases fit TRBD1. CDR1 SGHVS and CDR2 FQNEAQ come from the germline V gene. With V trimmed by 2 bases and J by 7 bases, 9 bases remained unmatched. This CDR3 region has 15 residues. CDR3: CASSLRAGGVSGYTF. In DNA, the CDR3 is TGTGCCAGCAGCTTAAGAGCAGGGGGCGTTTCTGGCTACACCTTC.

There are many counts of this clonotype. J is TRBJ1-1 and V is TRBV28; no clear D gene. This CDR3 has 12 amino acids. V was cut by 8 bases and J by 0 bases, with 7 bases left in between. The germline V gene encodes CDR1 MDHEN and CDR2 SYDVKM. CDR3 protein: CASGEMNTEAFF. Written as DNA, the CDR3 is TGTGCCAGCGGAGAGATGAACACTGAAGCTTTCTTT.

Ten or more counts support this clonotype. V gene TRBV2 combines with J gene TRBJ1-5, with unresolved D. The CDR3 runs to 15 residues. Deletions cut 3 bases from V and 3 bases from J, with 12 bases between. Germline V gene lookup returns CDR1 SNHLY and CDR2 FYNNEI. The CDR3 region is CASSDGHLVNQPQHF. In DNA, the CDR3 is TGTGCCAGCAGTGATGGGCACTTAGTCAATCAGCCCCAGCATTTT.

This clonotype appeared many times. Here the CDR3 DNA reads TGTGCCAGCAATGCAGGAACGAACACTGAAGCTTTCTTT. This gives the protein CASNAGTNTEAFF. The V and J genes are TRBV27 and TRBJ1-1; D call uncertain. The CDR3 is made up of 13 amino acids. Germline V lookup: CDR1 MNHEY, CDR2 SMNVEV (reference sequence). The V end lost 7 bases, the J end lost 1 base, and 10 bases lay between the germline ends.

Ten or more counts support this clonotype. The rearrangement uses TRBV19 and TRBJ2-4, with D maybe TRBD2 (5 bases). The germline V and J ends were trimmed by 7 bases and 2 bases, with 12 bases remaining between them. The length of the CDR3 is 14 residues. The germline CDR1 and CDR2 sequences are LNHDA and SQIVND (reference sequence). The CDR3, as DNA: TGTGCCAGTACCCCGGGGAACACCAAAAACATTCAGTACTTC. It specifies CASTPGNTKNIQYF.

As DNA, the CDR3 is TGTGCCTGGAGTGTACCCCAATATGGCTACACCTTC. This codes for CAWSVPQYGYTF. The chain is built from TRBV30 and TRBJ1-2, with D unresolved. CDR3 size: 12 residues. V dropped 0 bases and J dropped 5 bases, with 7 bases sitting between them. Germline assignment: CDR1 GTSNPN and CDR2 SVGIG (reference sequence).

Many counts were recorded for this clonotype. DNA for the CDR3: TGTGCCACCCAAACCGGACAGGGAAATCAGCCCCAGCATTTT. Its protein product is CATQTGQGNQPQHF. The chain recombines TRBV24-1 with TRBJ1-5; the match to TRBD1 covers 8 bases. V shed 9 bases and J 4 bases; nucleotides not matched to a gene: 7. The CDR3 contains 14 residues. Germline assignment: CDR1 KGHDR and CDR2 SFDVKD.

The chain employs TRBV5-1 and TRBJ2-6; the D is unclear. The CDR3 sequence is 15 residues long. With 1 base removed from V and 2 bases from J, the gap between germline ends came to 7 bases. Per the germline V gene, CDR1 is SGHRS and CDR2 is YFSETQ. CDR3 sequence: CASSLSVAGANVLTF. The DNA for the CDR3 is TGCGCCAGCAGCTTGTCCGTGGCTGGGGCCAACGTCCTGACTTTC.

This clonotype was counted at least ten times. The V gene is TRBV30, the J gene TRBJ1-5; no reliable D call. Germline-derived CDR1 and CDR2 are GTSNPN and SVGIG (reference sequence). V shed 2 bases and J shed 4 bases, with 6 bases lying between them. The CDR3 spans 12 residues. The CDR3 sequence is CAWSNGNQPQHF. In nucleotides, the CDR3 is TGTGCCTGGAGTAACGGGAATCAGCCCCAGCATTTT.

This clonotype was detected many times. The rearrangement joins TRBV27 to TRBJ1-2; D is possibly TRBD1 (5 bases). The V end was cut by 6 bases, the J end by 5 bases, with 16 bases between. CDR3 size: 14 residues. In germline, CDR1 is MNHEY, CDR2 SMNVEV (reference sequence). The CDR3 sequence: CASRAPGGGYGYTF. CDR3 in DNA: TGTGCCAGCAGAGCTCCTGGCGGGGGGTATGGCTACACCTTC.